This is a list of T cell receptor beta chains from one sample in a study of cytomegalovirus exposure and HLA in healthy donors. The repertoire was sequenced with immunoSEQ multiplex PCR; TCRdb's copy has only in-frame clones and lacks some. The sample carries 150,000 to 200,000 clones, about 9% recorded once. The source material was PBMCs. The receptors derive from a woman aged 25-40 years in good health and CMV-seropositive. Each CDR3 is given with its conserved first and last residue. Fields, in order: J gene, V gene, clone size, D gene, CDR3 protein, CDR3 DNA. A D gene is named only where the DNA matches it firmly. Clone size appears in some rows only: once, few, many, or a class for an expanded clone.

>TRBJ2-3|TRBV9|-|-
CASSVGAVGAQYF
TGTGCCAGCAGCGTTGGGGCGGTAGGGGCGCAGTATTTT
>TRBJ1-1|TRBV23-1|few|-
CASSQKEAENTEAFF
TGCGCCAGCAGTCAAAAGGAGGCCGAGAACACTGAAGCTTTCTTT
>TRBJ2-5|TRBV27|-|TRBD1
CASSSGGEETQYF
TGTGCCAGCAGTTCAGGGGGCGAGGAGACCCAGTACTTC
>TRBJ1-2|TRBV7-2|few|-
CASSLNRPDSSHGYTF
TGTGCCAGCAGCTTAAATCGCCCGGACAGTTCCCATGGCTACACCTTC
>TRBJ2-7|TRBV5-1|few|TRBD2
CASSLGLAFSYEQYF
TGCGCCAGCAGCTTGGGACTAGCGTTCTCCTACGAGCAGTACTTC
>TRBJ2-1|TRBV2|few|TRBD2
CASSAISGRFYEQFF
TGTGCCAGCAGTGCCATTAGCGGGAGGTTCTATGAGCAGTTCTTC
>TRBJ2-2|TRBV14|few|TRBD1
CASSQAGQGLSDTGELFF
TGTGCCAGCAGCCAAGCGGGACAGGGACTATCTGACACCGGGGAGCTGTTTTTT
>TRBJ2-3|TRBV21-1|-|-
CASSPTSGSTDTQYF
TGTGCCAGCAGCCCGACTAGCGGGAGCACAGATACGCAGTATTTT
>TRBJ2-1|TRBV7-6|few|TRBD2
CASSLGYGWGGEGNEQFF
TGTGCCAGCAGCTTAGGCTATGGGTGGGGTGGGGAGGGCAATGAGCAGTTCTTC
>TRBJ1-1|TRBV27|few|-
CASSPGFRTEAFF
TGTGCCAGCAGTCCAGGGTTTCGGACTGAAGCTTTCTTT
>TRBJ2-3|TRBV5-1|-|-
CASSTLGGKGADTQYF
TGCGCCAGCAGCACCCTAGGGGGTAAGGGTGCAGATACGCAGTATTTT
>TRBJ2-3|TRBV7-7|few|-
CASSQRGSPDTQYF
TGTGCCAGCAGCCAACGAGGCAGCCCAGATACGCAGTATTTT
>TRBJ1-2|TRBV4-1|-|-
CASSLKSSNYGYTF
TGCGCCAGCAGCTTAAAATCCTCTAACTATGGCTACACCTTC
>TRBJ2-2|TRBV6-1|few|-
CASSEFRLVGAGELFF
TGTGCCAGCAGTGAGTTTAGACTAGTTGGGGCCGGGGAGCTGTTTTTT
>TRBJ1-4|TRBV11-2|-|-
CASSLRGRDEKLFF
TGTGCCAGCAGCTTGCGGGGGAGGGATGAAAAACTGTTTTTT
>TRBJ2-7|TRBV10-2|few|TRBD2
CASRVGLAGDEQYF
TGCGCCAGCAGGGTCGGACTAGCGGGAGACGAGCAGTACTTC
>TRBJ2-3|TRBV30|-|-
CAWRRLGAVNTDTQYF
TGTGCCTGGAGGAGATTGGGAGCGGTAAACACAGATACGCAGTATTTT
>TRBJ2-7|TRBV7-9|-|-
CASSFPSHYEQYF
TGTGCCAGCAGCTTCCCTAGCCATTACGAGCAGTACTTC
>TRBJ1-3|TRBV7-8|few|-
CASSGRGSGNTIYF
TGTGCCAGCAGCGGGCGGGGCTCTGGAAACACCATATATTTT
>TRBJ1-6|TRBV21-1|few|-
CASSKGDRGDNSPLHF
TGTGCCAGCAGCAAGGGGGACAGGGGGGATAATTCACCCCTCCACTTT
>TRBJ2-7|TRBV4-1|few|TRBD2
CASSQDPRRGIAGVTYEQYF
TGCGCCAGCAGCCAAGATCCGAGGAGGGGGATAGCGGGAGTTACCTACGAGCAGTACTTC
>TRBJ1-1|TRBV6-5|-|-
CASSYSNVRTEAFF
TGTGCCAGCAGTTACTCGAATGTGCGCACTGAAGCTTTCTTT
>TRBJ2-3|TRBV5-4|-|-
CASGSSTDTQYF
TGTGCCAGCGGTAGCTCCACAGATACGCAGTATTTT
>TRBJ2-1|TRBV2|-|TRBD2
CASSEGVAGPSYNEQFF
TGTGCCAGCAGTGAAGGGGTAGCGGGACCCTCCTACAATGAGCAGTTCTTC
>TRBJ2-7|TRBV5-4|-|TRBD2
CASSLLSGNIYEQYF
TGTGCCAGCAGCTTGCTGAGCGGGAACATTTACGAGCAGTACTTC
>TRBJ2-5|TRBV2|few|TRBD1
CASSLWTGQETQYF
TGTGCCAGCAGTCTATGGACAGGGCAAGAGACCCAGTACTTC
>TRBJ2-1|TRBV7-8|-|TRBD2
CASSSRLAGGDDEQFF
TGTGCCAGCAGCTCCAGACTAGCGGGAGGGGACGATGAGCAGTTCTTC
>TRBJ2-7|TRBV18|-|-
CASSPLGIGTYEQYF
TGTGCCAGCTCACCACTCGGGATAGGGACCTACGAGCAGTACTTC
>TRBJ2-5|TRBV6-6|few|-
CASSSTQGGETQYF
TGTGCCAGCAGCTCCACCCAGGGCGGAGAGACCCAGTACTTC
>TRBJ1-2|TRBV2|-|-
CASSESQGSYGYTF
TGTGCCAGCAGTGAATCACAGGGATCCTATGGCTACACCTTC
>TRBJ2-5|TRBV6-1|few|-
CASSEMPDRTQETQYF
TGTGCCAGCAGTGAAATGCCGGACAGAACTCAGGAGACCCAGTACTTC
>TRBJ1-1|TRBV30|few|-
CAWSRPDGGRAEAFF
TGTGCCTGGAGTCGACCGGACGGGGGGAGGGCTGAAGCTTTCTTT
>TRBJ1-5|TRBV19|-|-
CASSWLAAEGQPQHF
TGTGCCAGTAGTTGGTTGGCTGCGGAAGGTCAGCCCCAGCATTTT
>TRBJ2-1|TRBV29-1|-|TRBD2
CSVVAPLASSGRRNEQFF
TGCAGCGTTGTGGCCCCCCTGGCGTCTAGCGGGAGACGGAATGAGCAGTTCTTC
>TRBJ2-5|TRBV5-1|-|TRBD2
CASSRLGLAGGETQYF
TGCGCCAGCAGCCGACTCGGACTAGCGGGAGGTGAGACCCAGTACTTC
>TRBJ2-3|TRBV5-1|-|TRBD1
CASSLRTGPTDTQYF
TGCGCCAGCAGCTTGAGGACAGGTCCCACAGATACGCAGTATTTT
>TRBJ2-1|TRBV30|few|TRBD1
CAWSDRGAYNEQFF
TGTGCCTGGAGCGACAGGGGTGCCTACAATGAGCAGTTCTTC
>TRBJ1-3|TRBV2|-|-
CASSYSFVSGNTIYF
TGTGCCAGCAGTTACAGTTTCGTCTCTGGAAACACCATATATTTT
>TRBJ1-5|TRBV19|-|TRBD1
CASSKDRGRGNQPQHF
TGTGCCAGTAGTAAAGACAGGGGGCGAGGGAATCAGCCCCAGCATTTT
>TRBJ2-1|TRBV18|few|TRBD1
CASSPLTGKNEQFF
TGTGCCAGCTCACCCTTGACAGGGAAGAATGAGCAGTTCTTC
>TRBJ1-5|TRBV18|few|TRBD1
CASSPITTGATHQPQHF
TGTGCCAGCTCACCAATTACGACAGGGGCTACCCATCAGCCCCAGCATTTT
>TRBJ2-7|TRBV10-3|few|-
CATEGGGYEQYF
TGTGCCACAGAGGGCGGTGGTTACGAGCAGTACTTC
>TRBJ1-5|TRBV2|few|-
CASSNGQPQHF
TGTGCCAGCAGCAACGGTCAGCCCCAGCATTTT
>TRBJ1-4|TRBV19|-|-
CASSPPGEKLFF
TGTGCCAGTAGTCCCCCAGGTGAAAAACTGTTTTTT
>TRBJ2-3|TRBV13|many|TRBD1
CASSLKRTGGTDTQYF
TGTGCCAGCAGCTTAAAGCGTACAGGGGGGACAGATACGCAGTATTTT
>TRBJ1-2|TRBV5-1|few|TRBD1
CASSWGTGADYGYTF
TGCGCCAGCAGCTGGGGGACAGGGGCGGACTATGGCTACACCTTC
>TRBJ2-5|TRBV29-1|few|TRBD2
CSAKEDGGMSETQYF
TGCAGCGCAAAAGAGGACGGGGGGATGTCAGAGACCCAGTACTTC
>TRBJ1-2|TRBV5-4|few|TRBD1
CASSSRDRGGYTF
TGTGCCAGCAGCTCACGGGACAGGGGAGGCTACACCTTC
>TRBJ2-5|TRBV5-1|-|TRBD1
CASSRTGGSWETQYF
TGCGCCAGCAGCCGGACAGGGGGAAGTTGGGAGACCCAGTACTTC
>TRBJ1-3|TRBV27|-|-
CASSLSGLGNTIYF
TGTGCCAGCAGTTTGAGCGGATTGGGAAACACCATATATTTT
>TRBJ1-4|TRBV27|few|-
CASSLGSRANEKLFF
TGTGCCTCCTCACTGGGGAGTCGGGCTAATGAAAAACTGTTTTTT
>TRBJ2-1|TRBV19|-|-
CASGPNWNEQFF
TGTGCCAGTGGCCCCAATTGGAATGAGCAGTTCTTC
>TRBJ2-1|TRBV10-2|few|TRBD1
CASSELTGRGSSYNEQFF
TGCGCCAGCAGTGAGTTGACAGGGCGAGGGAGCTCCTACAATGAGCAGTTCTTC